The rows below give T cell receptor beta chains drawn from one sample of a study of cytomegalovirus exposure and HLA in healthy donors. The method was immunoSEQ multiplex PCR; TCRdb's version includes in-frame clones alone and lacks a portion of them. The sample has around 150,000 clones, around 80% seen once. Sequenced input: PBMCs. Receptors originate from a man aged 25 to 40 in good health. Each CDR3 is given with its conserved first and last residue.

CDR3: CASSSPVISLRSSYNEQFF
V: TRBV7-2
J: TRBJ2-1

CDR3: CASAPVSGSYNEQFF
V: TRBV6-4
J: TRBJ2-1

CDR3: CASSLIPADSNGYTF
V: TRBV28
J: TRBJ1-2

CDR3: CASSSRQGAVSPLHF
V: TRBV27
J: TRBJ1-6

CDR3: CSVETGLNTEAFF
V: TRBV29-1
J: TRBJ1-1

CDR3: CASSPGQGGGNEQFF
V: TRBV6-5
J: TRBJ2-1

CDR3: CASSFQGRLDNEQFF
V: TRBV7-3
J: TRBJ2-1

CDR3: CASTPGAVYGYTF
V: TRBV28
J: TRBJ1-2

CDR3: CATARSPLYNEQFF
V: TRBV15
J: TRBJ2-1

CDR3: CASSPRTSGNHEQYF
V: TRBV6-6
J: TRBJ2-7

CDR3: CASSPLGQTEAFF
V: TRBV7-2
J: TRBJ1-1

CDR3: CASSIGLAANYEQYF
V: TRBV19
J: TRBJ2-7

CDR3: CASSLMTSGSQETQYF
V: TRBV7-2
J: TRBJ2-5

CDR3: CASSPSRGQGETQYF
V: TRBV11-3
J: TRBJ2-5

CDR3: CASSRDPYGYTF
V: TRBV2
J: TRBJ1-2

CDR3: CASSAGGGGGRGYGYTF
V: TRBV2
J: TRBJ1-2

CDR3: CASSSRIEINYGYTF
V: TRBV28
J: TRBJ1-2

CDR3: CASSFGTSGNEQFF
V: TRBV18
J: TRBJ2-1

CDR3: CASRPGTSGGRKQFF
V: TRBV6-5
J: TRBJ2-1

CDR3: CASSLAQGVRSPLHF
V: TRBV7-2
J: TRBJ1-6

CDR3: CASSKTGTGNEKLFF
V: TRBV9
J: TRBJ1-4

CDR3: CASRPRGLAGGGRDTQYF
V: TRBV28
J: TRBJ2-3

CDR3: CASSPRAGNTEAFF
V: TRBV5-4
J: TRBJ1-1

CDR3: CASSYGDRDHEQYF
V: TRBV6-6
J: TRBJ2-7

CDR3: CASSEATGGSGRANEQFF
V: TRBV2
J: TRBJ2-1

CDR3: CASSPSGLAALSSYNEQFF
V: TRBV4-1
J: TRBJ2-1

CDR3: CASSYGLAATYEQYF
V: TRBV5-6
J: TRBJ2-7

CDR3: CASSPEFSHHGARTDTQYF
V: TRBV2
J: TRBJ2-3

CDR3: CASQWPGERTDTQYF
V: TRBV6-6
J: TRBJ2-3

CDR3: CASSTQGKDTQYF
V: TRBV7-8
J: TRBJ2-3

CDR3: CSVDRGRTQYF
V: TRBV29-1
J: TRBJ2-5

CDR3: CASSDGNGAINEKLFF
V: TRBV18
J: TRBJ1-4

CDR3: CASSQGRGEAFF
V: TRBV4-3
J: TRBJ1-1

CDR3: CASSHGRGRITEAFF
V: TRBV4-1
J: TRBJ1-1

CDR3: CARASEAFF
V: TRBV5-3
J: TRBJ1-1

CDR3: CASSLAGTVGGSPLHF
V: TRBV7-8
J: TRBJ1-6

CDR3: CRAGRYGYTF
V: TRBV20-1
J: TRBJ1-2

CDR3: CAIGSGDSTEAFF
V: TRBV10-3
J: TRBJ1-1

CDR3: CASRKGGGSGNQPQHF
V: TRBV27
J: TRBJ1-5

CDR3: CASRSREEFF
V: TRBV6-5
J: TRBJ2-1

CDR3: CASRAGTAGNTIYF
V: TRBV5-1
J: TRBJ1-3

CDR3: CASSVTGIENIQYF
V: TRBV9
J: TRBJ2-4

CDR3: CASSPGSFSTDTQYF
V: TRBV9
J: TRBJ2-3

CDR3: CASSLFRQATEAFF
V: TRBV27
J: TRBJ1-1

CDR3: CASSRDTSYNEQFF
V: TRBV9
J: TRBJ2-1

CDR3: CAITSRSPLHF
V: TRBV5-1
J: TRBJ1-6

CDR3: CTSSQPGRGTGAYEQYF
V: TRBV1
J: NA

CDR3: CSSRPRGSGTEAFF
V: TRBV7-9
J: TRBJ1-1

CDR3: CSSPGLVYNEQFF
V: TRBV7-9
J: TRBJ2-1

CDR3: CASSLFGGLAGSGNEQFF
V: TRBV7-8
J: TRBJ2-1

CDR3: CASSVSLTEAFF
V: TRBV2
J: TRBJ1-1

CDR3: CASSYVRIAYNEQFF
V: TRBV6-5
J: TRBJ2-1

CDR3: CASSQTLGLAGGRYEQYF
V: TRBV4-3
J: TRBJ2-7

CDR3: CASTTIGGPTDTQYF
V: TRBV7-9
J: TRBJ2-3